The 32 T cell receptor beta chains in this list originate from one sample, sequenced in a study of OX40 agonist ivuxolimab in advanced cancers. Clones were read by immunoSEQ multiplex PCR, and TCRdb kept only the in-frame ones, dropping some. The table has 65,000 to 80,000 clones, about 88% seen once; the top ten hold approximately 12%. The specimen was CD4+ or CD8+ T cells sorted from blood, collected in a trial of the OX40 agonist ivuxolimab. The source is an adult with an advanced solid tumor such as melanoma, head and neck, liver or kidney cancer.

V gene TRBV5-6 combines with J gene TRBJ2-7; TRBD2 matches 10 bases. The junction had 7 bases not matched to a gene; V was cut back by 1 base and J by 3 bases. Germline CDR1 reads SGHDT; CDR2 reads YYEEEE. The CDR3 contains 16 residues. The CDR3 protein is CASSLWDGTSVYEQYF. The CDR3 coding sequence is TGTGCCAGCAGCTTGTGGGACGGGACTAGCGTCTACGAGCAGTACTTC.

The chain links TRBV7-9 to TRBJ2-1; maybe TRBD2 (6 bases). V lost 6 bases and J lost 2, with 14 bases in between. The CDR3 covers 15 residues. The germline gives CDR1 SEHNR, CDR2 FQNEAQ (reference sequence). CDR3 DNA sequence: TGTGCCAGCAGAATGGTCAGCGGGCCCTACAATGAGCAGTTCTTC. Its protein is CASRMVSGPYNEQFF.

CDR3 in amino acids: CATSRDLGKPEAFF. In nucleotides, the CDR3 is TGTGCCACCAGCAGAGATTTGGGAAAGCCTGAAGCTTTCTTT. The chain joins TRBV15 to TRBJ1-1; D gene ambiguous. The V end lost 0 bases, the J end lost 6 bases, and 11 bases lay between the germline ends. The length of the CDR3 is 14 residues. The germline V gene has CDR1 LNHNV and CDR2 YYDKDF (reference sequence).

This chain joins TRBV2 and TRBJ2-7, with TRBD2 matching over 10 bases. Germline values: CDR1 SNHLY, CDR2 FYNNEI. This CDR3 spans 15 amino acids. The J segment lost 0 bases and the V segment lost 4 bases, leaving 3 bases of the junction unmatched. CDR3 nucleotides: TGTGCCAGCAGTGCCGGGACTAGCGCCTCCTACGAGCAGTACTTC. This codes for CASSAGTSASYEQYF.

This chain connects TRBV7-3 to TRBJ2-1; D is tentatively TRBD1 or TRBD2 (5 bases each). The V gene's germline CDR1 is SGHTA and CDR2 FQGTGA. Trimming left V 5 bases short and J 7 bases short, with 15 bases between. CDR3 length equals 14 residues. CDR3 coding DNA: TGTGCCAGCAGCCTCGGGACCCCGGGGAATGAGCAGTTCTTC. Translated, it gives CASSLGTPGNEQFF.

The J gene is TRBJ2-1, the V gene TRBV6-1, with 7 bases fitting TRBD2. This CDR3 spans 15 amino acids. J was trimmed by 7 bases and V by 0 bases; bases with no gene match: 6. CDR1 and CDR2 (germline): MNHNS, SASEGT. In DNA, the CDR3 is TGTGCCAGCAGTGAAGCCTACCCCGGGGGGAATGAGCAGTTCTTC. This sequence encodes CASSEAYPGGNEQFF.

The genes are TRBV7-3 and TRBJ2-1, with 9 bases identical to TRBD2. The V and J ends lost 2 bases and 1 base, in that order; junction bases with no gene match: 3. The CDR3 spans 16 residues. Germline lookup yields CDR1 SGHTA and CDR2 FQGTGA. CDR3 DNA: TGTGCCAGCAGCTTAGTTGCGGGAGGGTCCTACAATGAGCAGTTCTTC. It yields the protein CASSLVAGGSYNEQFF.

For this clone: This clone may be a read error of a much larger clone one base away. V gene TRBV7-3 combines with J gene TRBJ2-2; D gene unclear. V was cut by 2 bases and J by 1 base, with 2 bases left in between. The CDR3 spans 13 residues. CDR1 SGHTA and CDR2 FQGTGA come from the germline V gene. CDR3 nucleotides: TGTGCCAGCAGCTTAGAGAACACCGGGGAGCTGTTTTTT. Amino acids: CASSLENTGELFF.

This chain uses TRBV6-5 with TRBJ1-4; weak D call: TRBD1 (5 bases). The CDR3 is 15 amino acids. V was trimmed by 5 bases and J by 8 bases, leaving 18 bases between them. The V gene's germline CDR1 is MNHEY and CDR2 SVGAGI. CDR3: CASSQQVSGGEKLFF. DNA for the CDR3: TGTGCCAGCAGTCAACAGGTTTCCGGGGGGGAAAAACTGTTTTTT.

The chain couples TRBV5-1 to TRBJ2-5, with D possibly being TRBD1 (6 bases). CDR3 length: 17 amino acids. The germline V and J ends were trimmed by 0 bases and 5 bases, with 20 bases remaining between them. Germline-derived CDR1 and CDR2 are SGHRS and YFSETQ. CDR3 protein: CASSLGPLRGNRETQYF. Written as DNA, the CDR3 is TGCGCCAGCAGCTTGGGCCCACTCAGGGGAAACCGGGAGACCCAGTACTTC.

V gene TRBV2 combines with J gene TRBJ2-7; 12 positions match TRBD2. The CDR3 has 16 residues. The junction had 7 bases not matched to a gene; V was cut back by 6 bases and J by 1 base. Looked up from germline, CDR1 is SNHLY and CDR2 is FYNNEI. The CDR3 loop reads CASREWTSGNSYEQYF. The DNA for the CDR3 is TGTGCCAGCAGGGAATGGACTAGCGGGAATTCCTACGAGCAGTACTTC.

This clone appeared a single time. This chain links TRBV11-3 with TRBJ1-2; D unresolved. V gave up 1 base and J gave up 7 bases, with 10 bases separating them. This CDR3 is built from 13 residues. The germline gives CDR1 SGHNT, CDR2 YENEEA. The CDR3 loop reads CASSLVPSGGYTF. The CDR3, as DNA: TGTGCCAGCAGCTTAGTCCCCAGCGGTGGCTACACCTTC.

The chain has TRBV30 and TRBJ2-5; tentatively, D is TRBD2 (5 bases). Germline V gene data show CDR1 as GTSNPN and CDR2 as SVGIG (reference sequence). The CDR3 extends over 13 amino acids. V lost 5 bases and J lost 2, with 12 bases in between. The CDR3 region has the DNA TGTGCCTGGGACGCCGGGGAGCAAGAGACCCAGTACTTC. Protein sequence: CAWDAGEQETQYF. Full variable domain (rest looked up from reference TRBV30 and TRBJ2-5): SQTIHQWPATLVQPVGSPLSLECTVEGTSNPNLYWYRQAAGRGLQLLFYSVGIGQISSEVPQNLSASRPQDRQFILSSKKLLLSDSGFYLCAWDAGEQETQYFGPGTRLLVL.

This chain joins TRBV25-1 and TRBJ2-7; D remains ambiguous. From germline, CDR1 is MGHDK and CDR2 SYGVNS. V shed 3 bases and J shed 2 bases, with 5 bases lying between them. The CDR3 totals 12 residues. CDR3 bases: TGTGCCAGCAGTGATGAGGCCTACGAGCAGTACTTC. It is translated as CASSDEAYEQYF.

This chain connects TRBV21-1 to TRBJ1-2; the table assigns TRBD1, which was not confirmed against the DNA. TRBV21-1 is an annotated pseudogene. The CDR3 spans 16 residues. The DNA of the CDR3 is TGTGCCAGCAGCAAAGGATTTCACAGGGGGTGCTATGGCTACACCTTC. The encoded protein is CASSKGFHRGCYGYTF.

The chain is built from TRBV6-6 and TRBJ1-1; D ambiguous. Germline CDR1 is MNHNY and CDR2 is SVGAGI (reference sequence). V lost 2 bases and J lost 1, with 5 bases in between. The CDR3 totals 13 residues. The DNA of the CDR3 is TGTGCCAGCAGTTACGTGGCGAACACTGAAGCTTTCTTT. This encodes CASSYVANTEAFF.

J is TRBJ1-4 and V is TRBV27; D is uncertain. CDR3 size: 15 residues. CDR1 and CDR2 from the germline V gene are MNHEY and SMNVEV (reference sequence). Trimming cost V 3 bases and J 1 base, with 9 bases left between them. For the CDR3, the DNA is TGTGCCAGCAGTTTTAGCCCTGAAACTAATGAAAAACTGTTTTTT. Encoded protein: CASSFSPETNEKLFF.

The rearrangement links TRBV6-4 to TRBJ2-1; possible D gene TRBD1, 6 bases. V was cut by 3 bases and J by 0 bases, with 9 bases left in between. This CDR3 has 15 amino acids. CDR1 and CDR2 (germline): MRHNA, SNTAGT. DNA for the CDR3: TGTGCCAGCAGTGAGGGGGCGAGCTCCTACAATGAGCAGTTCTTC. Residues: CASSEGASSYNEQFF.

This chain links TRBV6-5 with TRBJ2-1; a weak D match, TRBD1 (5 bases). This CDR3 is built from 14 residues. Germline V gene data show CDR1 as MNHEY and CDR2 as SVGAGI. V was cut by 0 bases and J by 7 bases, with 10 bases left in between. The CDR3 region has the DNA TGTGCCAGCAGTTACTCGGCAGGGATGAATGAGCAGTTCTTC. It is translated as CASSYSAGMNEQFF.

The genes are TRBV7-9 and TRBJ1-5; 7 bases agree with TRBD1. The CDR3 consists of 16 residues. With V trimmed by 5 bases and J by 3 bases, 10 bases remained unmatched. CDR1 and CDR2 from the germline V gene are SEHNR and FQNEAQ (reference sequence). The CDR3 is CASSDSGQRYNQPQHF. The CDR3, as DNA: TGTGCCAGCAGCGACTCGGGACAGAGATACAATCAGCCCCAGCATTTT.

The V gene is TRBV7-2, the J gene TRBJ1-1, with 12 positions matching TRBD1. This CDR3 has 17 residues. Unmatched junction bases numbered 8, after V lost 2 bases and J lost 4 bases. The germline CDR1 and CDR2 sequences are SGHTA and FQGNSA. The DNA for the CDR3 is TGTGCCAGCAGCTTAAGGGGACAGGGGGCTGGGATCACTGAAGCTTTCTTT. As protein: CASSLRGQGAGITEAFF.

This chain uses TRBV5-1 with TRBJ2-2, with TRBD2 matching 7 bases. This CDR3 spans 16 amino acids. V was pared by 5 bases and J by 0 bases, with 7 bases of the junction left unmatched. The germline CDR1 and CDR2 sequences are SGHRS and YFSETQ. The chain's CDR3 is CASSRRGLSNTGELFF. The CDR3, as DNA: TGCGCCAGCAGTCGGCGGGGGTTGTCGAACACCGGGGAGCTGTTTTTT.

This sequence joins TRBV4-1 and TRBJ1-5, with 8 bases identical to TRBD1. The CDR3 consists of 15 residues. V was clipped by 0 bases and J by 4 bases; unmatched bases: 2. Germline CDR1 MGHRA, CDR2 YSYEKL. This CDR3 is CASSQDRGPNQPQHF. As DNA, the CDR3 is TGCGCCAGCAGCCAAGACAGGGGGCCAAATCAGCCCCAGCATTTT.

The chain has TRBV27 and TRBJ2-1; no definite D call. This CDR3 is built from 15 residues. The germline V and J ends were trimmed by 3 bases and 0 bases, with 9 bases remaining between them. Germline-derived CDR1 and CDR2 are MNHEY and SMNVEV (reference sequence). The CDR3 here is CASSFSRSSYNEQFF. As DNA, the CDR3 is TGTGCCAGCAGTTTTTCGAGGAGCTCCTACAATGAGCAGTTCTTC.

This chain links TRBV11-3 with TRBJ1-3; tentative D call: TRBD1 (5 bases). Germline assignment: CDR1 SGHNT and CDR2 YENEEA. V was cut by 5 bases and J by 3 bases, with 17 bases left in between. This CDR3 has 16 amino acids. As DNA, the CDR3 is TGTGCCAGCAGCCCGGGGATCGGGACCATTGGAAACACCATATATTTT. Its protein is CASSPGIGTIGNTIYF.

The chain employs TRBV7-3 and TRBJ1-1, with 7 bases that match TRBD1. V dropped 2 bases and J dropped 5; count of bases not matched to a gene: 8. Germline CDR1 reads SGHTA; CDR2 reads FQGTGA. This CDR3 has 15 residues. The CDR3 loop reads CASSLGDSRGTEAFF. Here the CDR3 DNA reads TGTGCCAGCAGCTTAGGGGACAGTCGGGGAACTGAAGCTTTCTTT.

There are a few counts of this clone. The rearrangement uses TRBV4-1 and TRBJ2-7; 8 bases align to TRBD1. Looked up from germline, CDR1 is MGHRA and CDR2 is YSYEKL. With V trimmed by 3 bases and J by 2 bases, 3 bases remained unmatched. The length of the CDR3 is 14 residues. In DNA, the CDR3 is TGCGCCAGCAGCCATCCGACAGGGGCCTACGAGCAGTACTTC. Translating gives CASSHPTGAYEQYF.

V gene TRBV9 combines with J gene TRBJ2-3, with 8 bases matching TRBD2. Germline lookup yields CDR1 SGDLS and CDR2 YYNGEE. After removal of 7 bases from V and 2 bases from J, the junction contained 9 bases not matched to a gene. The CDR3 has 15 amino acids. The CDR3 nucleotides are TGTGCCAGCGGGGCGGGAGGTTCGTACACAGATACGCAGTATTTT. Protein sequence: CASGAGGSYTDTQYF.

This clone has only a few counts. The V gene is TRBV7-9, the J gene TRBJ2-7, with TRBD2 matching over 11 bases. This CDR3 is 15 amino acids long. Germline CDR1 and CDR2: SEHNR and FQNEAQ (reference sequence). J gave up 5 bases and V 3 bases, and 6 bases lay outside the gene matches. CDR3 coding DNA: TGTGCCAGCAGCTTTAGCGGGAGGGCCGCGAACGAGCAGTACTTC. Amino acids: CASSFSGRAANEQYF.

This clone qualifies as medium-sized (0.01 to 0.1%). The V and J genes are TRBV10-1 and TRBJ2-1, with D hard to call. The length of the CDR3 is 13 residues. Trimming left V 4 bases short and J 4 bases short, with 8 bases between. Germline assignment: CDR1 WNHNN and CDR2 SYGVQD (reference sequence). The CDR3 DNA reads TGCGCCAGCAGTGCGACCCGGTACAATGAGCAGTTCTTC. Residues: CASSATRYNEQFF.

The CDR3 spells CASTGETGATEAFF. The CDR3 nucleotides read TGTGCCAGCACGGGGGAAACAGGGGCGACTGAAGCTTTCTTT. The rearrangement joins TRBV6-5 to TRBJ1-1, with 7 bases identical to TRBD1. Germline V CDR1 and CDR2: MNHEY, SVGAGI. The ends lost 7 bases at V and 5 bases at J; junction bases unmatched: 10. The CDR3 loop spans 14 amino acids.

The chain employs TRBV28 and TRBJ1-2; TRBD1 agrees at 7 bases. The germline CDR1 and CDR2 sequences are MDHEN and SYDVKM. This CDR3 is built from 14 residues. The J segment lost 3 bases and the V segment lost 5 bases, leaving 6 bases of the junction unmatched. The CDR3 sequence is CASSLTGIDYGYTF. In DNA form, the CDR3 reads TGTGCCAGCAGTCTGACAGGGATCGACTATGGCTACACCTTC.